The 15 T cell receptor beta chains below all came from one sample that was sequenced in a study of T cells in Graves' hyperthyroidism and ophthalmopathy. The TCR beta CDR3 regions underwent amplification using RNA transcripts as the source. The TCR CDR3 first-round RT-PCR relied on the HTBI primer set. TCRdb used MiXCR to reprocess the multiplex PCR reads, holding one entry per CDR3 protein. The table shows approximately 410,000 distinct CDR3 sequences, with roughly 14% occurring only once. Sequencing was done on a sample of blood. The receptors derive from a man between 18 and 29 years old with Graves' ophthalmopathy.

In this sample, this clonotype turned up many times. The rearrangement uses TRBV4-1 and TRBJ2-7, with unresolved D. Germline lookup yields CDR1 MGHRA and CDR2 YSYEKL. The length of the CDR3 is 14 residues. With 0 bases removed from V and 6 bases from J, the gap between germline ends came to 12 bases. CDR3 DNA sequence: TGCGCCAGCAGCCAAGAAAAGGGAACGCGCGAGCAGTACTTC. This encodes CASSQEKGTREQYF.

This clonotype was counted at least ten times. V gene TRBV7-8 combines with J gene TRBJ2-3; D is uncertain. Germline V gene lookup returns CDR1 SGHVS and CDR2 FQNEAQ. The CDR3 sequence is 14 residues long. Trimming shortened V by 7 bases and J by 3 bases, and 14 bases separated the two germline ends. CDR3 sequence (DNA): TGTGCCAGCATAGGCAGGAAACGAACAGATACGCAGTATTTT. It encodes CASIGRKRTDTQYF.

Only a few counts were recorded for this clonotype. The rearrangement uses TRBV6-1 and TRBJ2-2; D possibly uses TRBD1 or TRBD2 (5 bases each). Germline V CDR1 and CDR2: MNHNS, SASEGT. The germline V and J ends were trimmed by 2 bases and 4 bases, with 14 bases remaining between them. The CDR3 contains 16 residues. The DNA of the CDR3 is TGTGCCAGCAGTGAAATATGGGGCGCGGGCACCGGGGAGCTGTTTTTT. Its protein product is CASSEIWGAGTGELFF.

This clonotype was counted many times. The chain has TRBV18 and TRBJ2-7; D perhaps matches TRBD2 (5 bases). The germline V gene encodes CDR1 KGHSH and CDR2 LQKENI. The V end lost 6 bases, the J end lost 7 bases, and 13 bases lay between the germline ends. The CDR3 runs to 12 residues. CDR3 residues: CASSRDPGEQYF. The DNA of the CDR3 is TGTGCCAGCTCGCGCGACCCGGGGGAGCAGTACTTC.

The chain has TRBV30 and TRBJ1-5, with a possible D match to TRBD1 (5 bases). Trimming stripped 5 bases from V and 2 bases from J, with 10 bases between. This CDR3 has 13 amino acids. The V gene's germline CDR1 is GTSNPN and CDR2 SVGIG (reference sequence). This CDR3 is CAWGGGGNQPQHF. The CDR3, as DNA: TGTGCCTGGGGGGGGGGAGGCAATCAGCCCCAGCATTTT.

The table lists this clonotype with a few counts. The V gene is TRBV4-2, the J gene TRBJ1-5, with D possibly being TRBD1 (6 bases). V was pared by 0 bases and J by 6 bases, with 15 bases between. CDR3 length: 16 amino acids. Germline values: CDR1 LGHNA, CDR2 YNFKEQ. CDR3 sequence (DNA): TGTGCCAGCAGCCAAGATATCGGACAGATCACTCAGCCCCAGCATTTT. It specifies CASSQDIGQITQPQHF.

J is TRBJ1-5 and V is TRBV25-1; D gene unclear. The CDR3 is 17 residues long. Germline V gene sequence: CDR1 MGHDK, CDR2 SYGVNS. Deletions cut 2 bases from V and 0 bases from J, with 14 bases between. The CDR3: CASSESRDNLSNQPQHF. CDR3 DNA: TGTGCCAGCAGTGAAAGCAGAGACAACCTTAGCAATCAGCCCCAGCATTTT. The full variable domain, its missing parts supplied by reference TRBV25-1 and TRBJ1-5, is EADIYQTPRYLVIGTGKKITLECSQTMGHDKMYWYQQDPGMELHLIHYSYGVNSTEKGDLSSESTVSRIRTEHFPLTLESARPSHTSQYLCASSESRDNLSNQPQHFGDGTRLSIL.

This clonotype was counted a few times. In nucleotides, the CDR3 is TGCGCCAGCAGTGTTGGTTTGCATGAGCAGTTCTTC. It yields the protein CASSVGLHEQFF. The V call is TRBV10-2, the J call TRBJ2-1, with D uncertain. The CDR3 sequence is 12 residues long. Trimming cost V 4 bases and J 8 bases, with 9 bases left between them. The germline V gene encodes CDR1 WSHSY and CDR2 SAAADI.

The table lists this clonotype with many counts. This chain joins TRBV20-1 and TRBJ1-1; D is ambiguous. CDR1 DFQATT and CDR2 SNEGSKA come from the germline V gene (reference sequence). The CDR3 is 12 amino acids. V lost 1 base to trimming and J lost 3 bases, with 6 bases between them. In DNA, the CDR3 is TGCAGTGCTAGAGTTACGGACACTGAAGCTTTCTTT. Its translation is CSARVTDTEAFF.

This clonotype was counted many times. V usage is TRBV5-6 and J usage is TRBJ2-2; a weak D match, TRBD1 (5 bases). The V end lost 0 bases, the J end lost 1 base, and 7 bases lay between the germline ends. The CDR3 totals 15 residues. The germline V gene encodes CDR1 SGHDT and CDR2 YYEEEE. The CDR3 region is CASSLGQQNTGELFF. As DNA, the CDR3 is TGTGCCAGCAGCTTGGGACAGCAGAACACCGGGGAGCTGTTTTTT.

This clonotype was picked up a small number of times. This chain links TRBV4-1 with TRBJ2-7; perhaps D is TRBD1 or TRBD2 (7 bases each). Germline values: CDR1 MGHRA, CDR2 YSYEKL. V was cut by 0 bases and J by 3 bases, with 12 bases left in between. The CDR3 spans 15 residues. The CDR3 sequence: CASSQDPRGGYEQYF. The CDR3 DNA is TGCGCCAGCAGCCAAGACCCCAGGGGGGGCTACGAGCAGTACTTC.

This clonotype was counted ten times or more. This chain connects TRBV7-3 to TRBJ2-1; D remains ambiguous. This CDR3 is 13 amino acids long. Germline loops: CDR1 SGHTA, CDR2 FQGTGA. Trimming cost V 0 bases and J 8 bases, with 8 bases left between them. CDR3 protein: CASSLTSADEQFF. The CDR3 DNA sequence: TGTGCCAGCAGCTTAACATCGGCCGATGAGCAGTTCTTC.

In its sample, this clonotype was seen many times. The V and J genes are TRBV10-3 and TRBJ1-1, with D uncertain. The germline V gene encodes CDR1 ENHRY and CDR2 SYGVKD. Trimming shortened V by 5 bases and J by 3 bases, and 7 bases separated the two germline ends. The CDR3 has 12 residues. CDR3 loop: CAISPRDTEAFF. In nucleotides, the CDR3 is TGTGCCATCAGTCCCCGGGACACTGAAGCTTTCTTT.

This clonotype was observed a few times. The chain employs TRBV6-1 and TRBJ2-6; 10 nucleotides line up with TRBD2. There are 20 residues in the CDR3. Trimming removed 2 bases from V and 2 bases from J; junction bases left unmatched: 12. CDR1 MNHNS and CDR2 SASEGT come from the germline V gene. DNA for the CDR3: TGTGCCAGCAGTGAAAAGCGGGGGGGCCTCATTCGAACTGGGGCCAACGTCCTGACTTTC. This encodes CASSEKRGGLIRTGANVLTF.

This clonotype was counted many times. The J gene is TRBJ2-2, the V gene TRBV12-3 or TRBV12-4; 7 nucleotides align to TRBD2. The CDR3 spans 15 residues. After removal of 4 bases from V and 3 bases from J, the junction contained 5 bases not matched to a gene. The CDR3 protein is CASSSRLADTGELFF. For the CDR3, the DNA is TGTGCCAGCAGTTCACGACTAGCCGACACCGGGGAGCTGTTTTTT.